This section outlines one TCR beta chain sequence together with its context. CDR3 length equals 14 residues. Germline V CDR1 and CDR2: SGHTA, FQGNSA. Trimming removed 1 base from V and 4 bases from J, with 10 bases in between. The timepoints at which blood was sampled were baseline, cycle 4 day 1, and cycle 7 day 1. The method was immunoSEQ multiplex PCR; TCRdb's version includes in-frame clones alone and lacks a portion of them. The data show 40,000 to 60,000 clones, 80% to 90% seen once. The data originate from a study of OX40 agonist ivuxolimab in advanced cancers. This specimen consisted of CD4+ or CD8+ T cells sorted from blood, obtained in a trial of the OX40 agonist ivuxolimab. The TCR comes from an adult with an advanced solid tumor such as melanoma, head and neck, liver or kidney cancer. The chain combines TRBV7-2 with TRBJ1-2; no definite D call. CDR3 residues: CASSLGSGTYGYTF. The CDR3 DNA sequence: TGTGCCAGCAGCTTAGGGTCAGGAACCTATGGCTACACCTTC. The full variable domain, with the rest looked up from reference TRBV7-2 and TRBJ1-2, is GAGVSQSPSNKVTEKGKDVELRCDPISGHTALYWYRQSLGQGLEFLIYFQGNSAPDKSGLPSDRFSAERTGGSVSTLTIQRTQQEDSAVYLCASSLGSGTYGYTFGSGTRLTVV.